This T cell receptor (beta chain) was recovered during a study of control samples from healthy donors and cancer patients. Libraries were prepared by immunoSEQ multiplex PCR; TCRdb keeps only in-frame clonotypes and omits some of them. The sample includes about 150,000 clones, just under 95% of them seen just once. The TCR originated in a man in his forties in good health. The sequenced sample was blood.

CDR3 loop: CASSYGGQSSYEQYF. In DNA, the CDR3 is TGTGCCAGCAGTTACGGGGGTCAGAGCTCCTACGAGCAGTACTTC. The rearrangement uses TRBV6-5 and TRBJ2-7; D assignment may be TRBD1 or TRBD2 (5 bases each). V was pared by 2 bases and J by 0 bases, with 11 bases between. CDR1 is MNHEY, CDR2 SVGAGI, per germline. The CDR3 covers 15 residues.